This T cell receptor (beta chain) came from a study of OX40 agonist ivuxolimab in advanced cancers. Study-level findings and limits: Several nonresponders also turned out to have low normalized T-cell clonal expansion. Both CD4+ and CD8+ T cell populations in blood had undergone clonal expansion by week 6 at 0.1 to 3.0 mg/kg. Relative to CD4+ cells, CD8+ T cells on average had more expanded clones.

On this clone itself: As yet, its antigen is unknown.

The V gene lost 2 bases and the J gene lost 2 bases, with 9 bases spanning the gap. The CDR3 is 14 residues long. Germline V gene lookup returns CDR1 SGHNT and CDR2 YYREEE (reference sequence). Here immunoSEQ multiplex PCR was the method, and the copy in TCRdb shows in-frame clones only, minus some. This sample has 15,000 to 20,000 clones; roughly 78% occur once, and the top ten carry roughly 30%. V is TRBV5-4 and J is TRBJ2-3; D is uncertain. This clonotype was sampled from an adult with an advanced solid tumor such as melanoma, head and neck, liver or kidney cancer. This specimen was CD4+ or CD8+ T cells sorted from blood, taken in a trial of the OX40 agonist ivuxolimab. The CDR3 loop reads CASSFWLATDTQYF. The DNA of the CDR3 is TGTGCCAGCAGCTTTTGGTTAGCCACAGATACGCAGTATTTT.